A single sample is the source of the 2 T cell receptor beta chains below, sequenced in a study of shared clonotypes between healthy human individuals. Some clones are missing from TCRdb's copy, which holds only in-frame ones; the method was immunoSEQ multiplex PCR. The top ten clones hold 0.4% to 0.55% of a sample with approximately 1,000,000 clones, 75% to 80% of them seen once. The sample was memory CD4+ T cells from PBMCs. Subset noted: CD45RA-negative fraction. These receptors all stem from a young man in good health. Some clones in this sample may be carry-over from other donors' samples.

About this clone itself: Being one base from a much bigger clone, this may be a read error. J is TRBJ2-2 and V is TRBV7-3; D ambiguous. V was trimmed by 4 bases and J by 3 bases, leaving 3 bases between them. CDR1 and CDR2 (germline): SGHTA, FQGTGA. The CDR3 totals 12 residues. CDR3 nucleotide sequence: TGTGCCAGCAGCTCTTACACCGGGGAGCTGTTTTTT. Translation: CASSSYTGELFF.

The rearrangement uses TRBV9 and TRBJ1-1; tentative D call: TRBD1 (5 bases). With 0 bases removed from V and 0 bases from J, the gap between germline ends came to 6 bases. CDR3 length: 14 amino acids. The germline gives CDR1 SGDLS, CDR2 YYNGEE. The CDR3 DNA sequence: TGTGCCAGCAGCGTAGAGGGGTTGAACACTGAAGCTTTCTTT. Translated: CASSVEGLNTEAFF.